The 11 T cell receptor beta chains given below trace back to one sample, sequenced in a study of shared clonotypes between healthy human individuals. Profiling relied on immunoSEQ multiplex PCR, and the TCRdb table lists in-frame clones only, not all of them. The sample consists of a few hundred thousand clones, 96% of them appearing once. Sequencing was carried out using memory CD8+ T cells sorted from blood. As to subset: CD45RO+ cells pooled with CCR7-negative TemRA cells. These receptor sequences come from a man aged 25 to 45 in good health.

The J gene is TRBJ2-1, the V gene TRBV28; D possibly corresponds to TRBD2 (6 bases). From germline, CDR1 is MDHEN and CDR2 SYDVKM. This CDR3 is 13 amino acids long. Trimming cost V 10 bases and J 2 bases, with 12 bases left between them. The CDR3 DNA follows: TGTGCCACCACCGGGAGCCCCTACAATGAGCAGTTCTTC. Its protein is CATTGSPYNEQFF. The full variable domain, rest sourced from reference TRBV28 and TRBJ2-1, is DVKVTQSSRYLVKRTGEKVFLECVQDMDHENMFWYRQDPGLGLRLIYFSYDVKMKEKGDIPEGYSVSREKKERFSLILESASTNQTSMYLCATTGSPYNEQFFGPGTRLTVL.

The chain has TRBV6-1 and TRBJ1-5; the match to TRBD1 covers 9 bases. The CDR3 contains 15 residues. Germline assignment: CDR1 MNHNS and CDR2 SASEGT. V lost 2 bases, J lost 6 bases, and 5 bases stayed unmatched. CDR3: CASSERDRVGQPQHF. In DNA, the CDR3 is TGTGCCAGCAGTGAACGGGACAGGGTAGGTCAGCCCCAGCATTTT.

The V and J genes are TRBV5-1 and TRBJ2-5; no firm D call. The CDR3 length is 13 residues. CDR1 and CDR2 (germline): SGHRS, YFSETQ. The germline V and J ends were trimmed by 2 bases and 2 bases, with 7 bases remaining between them. Here the CDR3 reads CASSLGKQETQYF. CDR3 nucleotide sequence: TGCGCCAGCAGCTTAGGCAAACAAGAGACCCAGTACTTC.

This clone was seen just once. The chain carries TRBV2 and TRBJ1-2, with 8 positions matching TRBD1. V lost 8 bases to trimming and J lost 2 bases; unmatched junction nucleotides: 10. Germline CDR1 reads SNHLY; CDR2 reads FYNNEI. This CDR3 spans 15 amino acids. CDR3 protein: CASRPTGALNYGYTF. The CDR3 DNA sequence: TGTGCCAGCCGGCCGACAGGGGCCCTCAACTATGGCTACACCTTC.

This rearrangement joins TRBV6-6 to TRBJ2-7, with no clear D. V dropped 0 bases and J dropped 5 bases, with 11 bases sitting between them. Germline CDR1 is MNHNY and CDR2 is SVGAGI (reference sequence). CDR3 length: 14 residues. CDR3 nucleotides: TGTGCCAGCAGTTACTCGTTGGAGTTTCACGAGCAGTACTTC. This sequence encodes CASSYSLEFHEQYF.

This chain uses TRBV11-2 with TRBJ2-3; TRBD1 matches at 8 bases. The V segment lost 5 bases and the J segment 2 bases; nucleotides outside the gene matches: 12. The CDR3 contains 17 residues. Germline V CDR1 and CDR2: SGHAT, FQNNGV. The chain's CDR3 is CASSIKPGQGDTDTQYF. CDR3 sequence (DNA): TGTGCCAGCAGCATCAAACCCGGACAGGGCGACACAGATACGCAGTATTTT.

CDR3 bases: TGTGCCAGCAGTCTAGCGGGAGTGGGCGAGCAGTACTTC. It is translated as CASSLAGVGEQYF. V and J are TRBV28 and TRBJ2-7; 10 bases are a match to TRBD2. With 5 bases clipped from V and 6 bases from J, the junction kept 4 bases outside the gene matches. Looked up from germline, CDR1 is MDHEN and CDR2 is SYDVKM. The CDR3 loop spans 13 amino acids.

This rearrangement joins TRBV28 to TRBJ2-1; TRBD2 matches 13 bases. The germline CDR1 and CDR2 sequences are MDHEN and SYDVKM. The CDR3 runs 16 residues. V gave up 6 bases and J gave up 3 bases; unmatched junction bases: 5. The CDR3 here is CASSRGLAGIYNEQFF. CDR3 nucleotide sequence: TGTGCCAGCAGCCGGGGACTAGCGGGGATCTACAATGAGCAGTTCTTC.

The CDR3 coding sequence is TGTGCCAGCAGCACCACAGGTCGCGGGAATCAGCCCCAGCATTTT. This encodes CASSTTGRGNQPQHF. The chain combines TRBV21-1 with TRBJ1-5. TRBV21-1 is flagged as a pseudogene. This CDR3 is built from 15 residues.

The rearrangement links TRBV11-3 to TRBJ2-2; a possible D gene is TRBD1 (6 bases). Germline CDR1 reads SGHNT; CDR2 reads YENEEA. Trimming shortened V by 5 bases and J by 3 bases, and 19 bases separated the two germline ends. CDR3 length: 17 amino acids. As DNA, the CDR3 is TGTGCCAGCAGCGCCATCCCACAGGGAAGGGACACCGGGGAGCTGTTTTTT. Translating gives CASSAIPQGRDTGELFF.

The rearrangement links TRBV15 to TRBJ1-1; no firm D call. The CDR3 runs 14 residues. Germline CDR1 is LNHNV and CDR2 is YYDKDF (reference sequence). Trimming removed 0 bases from V and 2 bases from J, with 7 bases in between. The CDR3 reads CATSRELGNTEAFF. The CDR3 DNA sequence: TGTGCCACCAGCAGAGAACTTGGAAACACTGAAGCTTTCTTT.